The 9 T cell receptor beta chains presented below share a single source sample, sequenced in a study of regulatory T cells in long-lasting Graves disease. The time point denotes: persistent/refractory GD, antithyroid drugs over 5 years with positive TRAb. PBMC-extracted RNA yielded the TCR library. Libraries of TCR beta came from iRepertoire HTBI primers plus Arm-PCR of CDR3 regions. TCRdb fed the multiplex PCR reads into MiXCR, producing one record per CDR3 protein. The sample lists 400,000 to 500,000 distinct CDR3 sequences; roughly 21% were seen once. The sample was peripheral blood mononuclear cells (PBMCs), taken when the disease was refractory, from a patient treated with antithyroid drugs. The receptors come from a female donor with Graves disease.

The table lists this clonotype with a few counts. This rearrangement joins TRBV5-1 to TRBJ1-5; 9 bases map to TRBD1. The CDR3 extends over 15 amino acids. V was pared by 4 bases and J by 5 bases, with 7 bases of the junction left unmatched. CDR1 is SGHRS, CDR2 YFSETQ, per germline. CDR3 amino acids: CASSPGTGWDQPQHF. The CDR3 DNA follows: TGCGCCAGCAGCCCCGGGACAGGGTGGGATCAGCCCCAGCATTTT.

This clonotype was seen repeatedly, ten times or more. The J gene is TRBJ1-6, the V gene TRBV28; no reliable D call. The V end was cut by 3 bases, the J end by 9 bases, with 6 bases between. Germline-derived CDR1 and CDR2 are MDHEN and SYDVKM. CDR3 size: 12 residues. CDR3 DNA sequence: TGTGCCAGCAGTTTCGTGGTTTCACCCCTCCACTTT. Translation gives CASSFVVSPLHF.

This clonotype was detected ten times or more. This rearrangement joins TRBV28 to TRBJ1-5; D may be TRBD1 (6 bases). This CDR3 region has 18 residues. The V gene lost 5 bases and the J gene lost 3 bases, with 23 bases spanning the gap. Germline lookup yields CDR1 MDHEN and CDR2 SYDVKM. CDR3 coding DNA: TGTGCCAGCAGTCCTTCCTACCCAGGCCAGGGGATCAATCAGCCCCAGCATTTT. Amino acid sequence: CASSPSYPGQGINQPQHF.

In its sample, this clonotype was seen a few times. J is TRBJ1-4 and V is TRBV20-1, with D maybe TRBD1 (5 bases). The CDR3 sequence is 15 residues long. V shed 5 bases and J shed 0 bases, with 13 bases lying between them. CDR1 and CDR2 from the germline V gene are DFQATT and SNEGSKA (reference sequence). CDR3 DNA: TGCAGTGCTCCCCCTCAGGGAGCAACTAATGAAAAACTGTTTTTT. This sequence encodes CSAPPQGATNEKLFF.

In its sample, this clonotype was seen a few times. V usage is TRBV3-1 and J usage is TRBJ2-7, with a tentative D call TRBD1 (6 bases). The V gene lost 1 base and the J gene lost 4 bases, with 11 bases spanning the gap. CDR1 is LGHDT and CDR2 is YNNKEL in the germline V gene (reference sequence). The CDR3 spans 14 residues. The CDR3 region has the DNA TGTGCCAGCAGCCAAGTTGGGGGCGAATACGAGCAGTACTTC. It translates to CASSQVGGEYEQYF.

This clonotype has at least ten counts. This chain uses TRBV27 with TRBJ2-2, with 12 bases lining up with TRBD2. There are 16 residues in the CDR3. The germline gives CDR1 MNHEY, CDR2 SMNVEV (reference sequence). Trimming at V came to 6 bases and at J to 6 bases, leaving 8 bases not matched to a gene. CDR3 in amino acids: CASSTPRLAGAGELFF. CDR3 in DNA: TGTGCCAGCAGCACACCCCGACTAGCGGGAGCCGGGGAGCTGTTTTTT.

The gene calls are TRBV7-9 and TRBJ1-3, with a tentative D call TRBD1 (5 bases). The V and J ends lost 1 base and 2 bases respectively, with 9 bases between them. Germline loops: CDR1 SEHNR, CDR2 FQNEAQ (reference sequence). This CDR3 comprises 15 residues. CDR3 region: CASSLVAGTGNTIYF. DNA for the CDR3: TGTGCCAGCAGCTTAGTGGCAGGGACTGGAAACACCATATATTTT.

This sequence joins TRBV19 and TRBJ2-2, with no clear D. Germline CDR1 and CDR2: LNHDA and SQIVND (reference sequence). The CDR3 sequence is 13 residues long. Trimming cost V 8 bases and J 4 bases, with 11 bases left between them. The CDR3 here is CASFGHSTGELFF. CDR3 nucleotide sequence: TGTGCCAGTTTCGGGCATTCCACCGGGGAGCTGTTTTTT.

In its sample, this clonotype was seen many times. The chain is built from TRBV20-1 and TRBJ1-2; D is ambiguous. This CDR3 has 14 residues. Trimming took 5 bases from V and 4 from J, leaving 17 bases between them. Germline assignment: CDR1 DFQATT and CDR2 SNEGSKA (reference sequence). The CDR3 nucleotides are TGCAGTGCTGATAATCCTACCAATACCTATGGCTACACCTTC. Translating gives CSADNPTNTYGYTF.